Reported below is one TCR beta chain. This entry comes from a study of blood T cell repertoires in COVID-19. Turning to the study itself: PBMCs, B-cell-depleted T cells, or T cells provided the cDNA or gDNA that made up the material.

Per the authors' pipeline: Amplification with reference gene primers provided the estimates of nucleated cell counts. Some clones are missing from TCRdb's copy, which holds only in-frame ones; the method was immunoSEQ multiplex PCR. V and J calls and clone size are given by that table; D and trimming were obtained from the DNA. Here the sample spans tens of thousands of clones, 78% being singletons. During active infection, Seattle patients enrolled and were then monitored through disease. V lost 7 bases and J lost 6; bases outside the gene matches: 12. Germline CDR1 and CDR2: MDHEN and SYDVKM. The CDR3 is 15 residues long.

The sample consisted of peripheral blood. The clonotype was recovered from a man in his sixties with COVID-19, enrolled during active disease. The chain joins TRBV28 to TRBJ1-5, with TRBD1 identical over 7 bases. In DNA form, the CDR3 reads TGTGCCAGCACCCCCGGAGGGGGCGCCGCTCAGCCCCAGCATTTT. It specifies CASTPGGGAAQPQHF. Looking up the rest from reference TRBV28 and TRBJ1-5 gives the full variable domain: DVKVTQSSRYLVKRTGEKVFLECVQDMDHENMFWYRQDPGLGLRLIYFSYDVKMKEKGDIPEGYSVSREKKERFSLILESASTNQTSMYLCASTPGGGAAQPQHFGDGTRLSIL.